The clone carrying this TCR beta chain was counted between two and nine times. The sample is drawn from a study of blood T cell repertoires in COVID-19. Study at large: COVID-19 samples, acute and convalescent, were from the United States, Italy and Spain. The analysed material was cDNA or gDNA that came from T cells, B-cell-depleted T cells, or PBMCs.

Per the original data handling: Amplifying reference gene primers gave estimates of nucleated cell counts. Repertoires were generated with immunoSEQ multiplex PCR, while TCRdb's copy carries only in-frame clones and drops some. V, J and clone size are those of that table, while D and trimming were read from the DNA. The table has over 45,000 clones, approximately 78% seen once; the top ten hold more than 8%. From germline, CDR1 is LNHDA and CDR2 SQIVND (reference sequence). The CDR3 runs 16 residues. J lost 4 bases, V lost 7 bases, and 12 bases had no gene match. The clonotype originates from a woman older than 75 with acute or convalescent COVID-19. The sample comprised peripheral blood. The gene calls are TRBV19 and TRBJ2-5; 10 bases agree with TRBD2. In DNA, the CDR3 is TGTGCCAGTAAGGGGACTAGCGTCCAGGGGAGAGAGACCCAGTACTTC. It yields the protein CASKGTSVQGRETQYF.